The 15 T cell receptor beta chains below all came from one sample that was sequenced in a study of cytomegalovirus exposure and HLA in healthy donors. PCR amplification relied on 60 Vbeta primers (plus 13 Jbeta primers). Clones were read by immunoSEQ multiplex PCR, and TCRdb kept only the in-frame ones, dropping some. The sample consists of approximately 140,000 clones, 75% to 80% of them appearing once. Sequenced material: PBMCs. The receptors stem from a man aged 18 to 30 in good health and CMV-seronegative.

This rearrangement joins TRBV19 to TRBJ2-7, with a weak D call TRBD1 (6 bases). The germline V gene encodes CDR1 LNHDA and CDR2 SQIVND (reference sequence). Trimming removed 4 bases from V and 0 bases from J, with 16 bases in between. The CDR3 length is 16 residues. CDR3: CASSTLPGHISYEQYF. In DNA form, the CDR3 reads TGTGCCAGTAGTACTCTACCGGGACATATCTCCTACGAGCAGTACTTC.

This clone has a handful of counts. One junction end does not reproduce the germline sequence, and a read error may be involved. This rearrangement joins TRBV19 to TRBJ1-4; 12 bases fit TRBD1. From germline, CDR1 is LNHDA and CDR2 SQIVND (reference sequence). This CDR3 contains 15 residues. CDR3 region: CASSIGTGGNGKLFF. The CDR3 DNA reads TGTGCCAGTAGTATTGGGACAGGGGGCAATGGAAAACTGTTTTTT.

This chain links TRBV10-3 with TRBJ2-2; 10 nucleotides align to TRBD2. This CDR3 spans 15 amino acids. After removal of 4 bases from V and 6 bases from J, the junction contained 5 bases not matched to a gene. From germline, CDR1 is ENHRY and CDR2 SYGVKD. CDR3 sequence: CAISAPSGSSGELFF. In nucleotides, the CDR3 is TGTGCCATCAGTGCCCCTAGCGGGAGCTCCGGGGAGCTGTTTTTT.

CDR3 region: CAWSVTQNAEAFF. The CDR3 DNA sequence: TGTGCCTGGAGCGTCACACAAAACGCTGAAGCTTTCTTT. This chain uses TRBV30 with TRBJ1-1, with D unclear. CDR1 and CDR2 from the germline V gene are GTSNPN and SVGIG (reference sequence). V gave up 3 bases and J gave up 6 bases, with 14 bases separating them. This CDR3 has 13 amino acids.

The rearrangement joins TRBV4-1 to TRBJ1-2; 7 bases align to TRBD1. Looked up from germline, CDR1 is MGHRA and CDR2 is YSYEKL. This CDR3 comprises 15 residues. Unmatched junction bases numbered 7, after V lost 4 bases and J lost 2 bases. The CDR3 loop is CASSPQTGTNYGYTF. The CDR3 DNA follows: TGCGCCAGCAGCCCTCAGACAGGGACAAACTATGGCTACACCTTC.

The chain recombines TRBV28 with TRBJ2-6, with D perhaps TRBD1 (6 bases). The CDR3 runs 18 residues. The germline V and J ends were trimmed by 5 bases and 2 bases, with 19 bases remaining between them. From germline, CDR1 is MDHEN and CDR2 SYDVKM. CDR3 protein: CASSVQGLTGTGANVLTF. CDR3 in DNA: TGTGCCAGCAGTGTACAGGGTCTCACGGGCACTGGGGCCAACGTCCTGACTTTC.

CDR3 loop: CATRTRTTTTNEKLFF. The DNA of the CDR3 is TGTGCCACCAGGACCAGGACAACCACAACTAATGAAAAACTGTTTTTT. The V gene is TRBV6-6, the J gene TRBJ1-4; D is possibly TRBD1 (5 bases). CDR3 length equals 16 residues. The V gene lost 10 bases and the J gene lost 0 bases, with 18 bases spanning the gap. Germline CDR1 is MNHNY and CDR2 is SVGAGI (reference sequence).

The chain carries TRBV29-1 and TRBJ1-1, with 7 bases lining up with TRBD1. CDR3 size: 14 residues. Trimming cost V 5 bases and J 4 bases; bases outside gene matches: 10. Germline V gives CDR1 SQVTM, CDR2 ANQGSEA. The CDR3: CSVYSFPGGTEAFF. The CDR3 DNA is TGCAGCGTTTACTCCTTCCCAGGGGGCACTGAAGCTTTCTTT.

The chain recombines TRBV10-1 with TRBJ1-4, with 8 bases lining up with TRBD1. V lost 6 bases, J lost 8 bases, and 8 bases stayed unmatched. Germline lookup yields CDR1 WNHNN and CDR2 SYGVQD (reference sequence). This CDR3 is built from 14 residues. The CDR3 loop reads CASSSTGAREKLFF. As DNA, the CDR3 is TGCGCCAGCAGCTCGACAGGGGCGAGGGAAAAACTGTTTTTT.

The chain recombines TRBV11-3 with TRBJ2-2; the match to TRBD2 covers 11 bases. V shed 3 bases and J 1 base; nucleotides not matched to a gene: 7. This CDR3 is built from 18 residues. The germline V gene encodes CDR1 SGHNT and CDR2 YENEEA. DNA for the CDR3: TGTGCCAGCAGCTTGGGAGTCCTAGCGGGGGGGAACACCGGGGAGCTGTTTTTT. This sequence encodes CASSLGVLAGGNTGELFF.

The rearrangement uses TRBV6-5 and TRBJ2-5, with 9 bases that match TRBD1. The CDR3 has 13 residues. The V segment lost 4 bases and the J segment 3 bases; nucleotides outside the gene matches: 0. Germline assignment: CDR1 MNHEY and CDR2 SVGAGI. CDR3: CASSWDREETQYF. CDR3 bases: TGTGCCAGCAGTTGGGACAGGGAAGAGACCCAGTACTTC.

This chain connects TRBV18 to TRBJ1-1, with 7 nucleotides matching TRBD1. The V and J ends lost 4 bases and 4 bases, in that order; junction bases with no gene match: 6. Germline V lookup: CDR1 KGHSH, CDR2 LQKENI. The length of the CDR3 is 14 residues. The CDR3 DNA reads TGTGCCAGCTCACTGAGACAGGGAAGCACTGAAGCTTTCTTT. This encodes CASSLRQGSTEAFF. Variable domain in full (rest from reference TRBV18 and TRBJ1-1): NAGVMQNPRHLVRRRGQEARLRCSPMKGHSHVYWYRQLPEEGLKFMVYLQKENIIDESGMPKERFSAEFPKEGPSILRIQQVVRGDSAAYFCASSLRQGSTEAFFGQGTRLTVV.

This sequence joins TRBV18 and TRBJ1-1, with D possibly being TRBD1 (6 bases). V was cut by 5 bases and J by 1 base, with 17 bases left in between. The germline CDR1 and CDR2 sequences are KGHSH and LQKENI. CDR3 length: 16 amino acids. Here the CDR3 DNA reads TGTGCCAGCTCAGCGGGGGGAGGACAGTCGAACACTGAAGCTTTCTTT. Residues: CASSAGGGQSNTEAFF.

This clone has only one observation. The chain links TRBV9 to TRBJ1-1; D might be TRBD1 (5 bases). V was trimmed by 0 bases and J by 5 bases, leaving 14 bases between them. The CDR3 has 15 amino acids. Germline V gene sequence: CDR1 SGDLS, CDR2 YYNGEE. Written as DNA, the CDR3 is TGTGCCAGCAGCGTAGCTGGCGGGGGAGGAACTGAAGCTTTCTTT. This sequence encodes CASSVAGGGGTEAFF.

V usage is TRBV7-2 and J usage is TRBJ1-2; TRBD1 agrees at 7 bases. The germline V gene has CDR1 SGHTA and CDR2 FQGNSA. Trimming cost V 1 base and J 4 bases; bases outside gene matches: 3. This CDR3 contains 14 residues. CDR3 nucleotides: TGTGCCAGCAGCTTAGATCGGACAGGCTATGGCTACACCTTC. This encodes CASSLDRTGYGYTF.